This T cell receptor beta chain was documented in a study of cytomegalovirus exposure and HLA in healthy donors. The CDR3 totals 16 residues. The ends lost 6 bases at V and 5 bases at J; junction bases unmatched: 12. Germline V gene sequence: CDR1 KGHSH, CDR2 LQKENI. Use of 60 Vbeta and 13 Jbeta primers characterized the PCR. TCRdb's copy holds only in-frame clones and misses some; the assay was immunoSEQ multiplex PCR. The data hold about 150,000 clones, with around three quarters observed a single time. For this clone: The antigen is not known.

Regarding the study as a whole: Productive status was seen about 90% or about 30% of the time for most TCR beta V segments in an earlier analysis.

The sequencing sample was made of PBMCs. The chain links TRBV18 to TRBJ2-3, with TRBD2 matching 9 bases. The receptor's source is a woman aged 40 to 50 in good health and CMV-seronegative. The CDR3 coding sequence is TGTGCCAGCTCCCACCCGGCGGGGGGGCGAGGAGATACGCAGTATTTT. It yields the protein CASSHPAGGRGDTQYF.